This TCR beta chain was sequenced during a study of human T cells and chemical hapten exposure (dated by TCRdb to about 2021). In terms of the full investigation: For sensitization, 2% DPC in acetone was applied to a roughly 2 cm by roughly 2 cm area of upper inner arm skin. Patch testing was performed on the upper back with Finn chambers containing 0.01% DPC, and the patch tests were scored after 6 days according to International Contact Dermatitis Research Group standards. The study tracked peripheral blood TCR repertoire changes in vivo during primary and secondary sensitization to the hapten diphenylcyclopropenone (DPC) in alopecia patients. Blood was sampled from patients pre-sensitization (week 0) and at 2, 6 and about 24 weeks after DPC sensitization. Most of the patients in the cohort were female, and the cohort covered alopecia areata with under or over 50% scalp involvement, alopecia totalis and alopecia universalis. The libraries were sequenced as a pool, and the TCR yield per sample differed mostly because of small variations in library volumes within the pool. Throughout the study period of 20 to 25 weeks, patients also received therapeutic DPC doses to the scalp every week. About 30 alopecia patients provided blood for TCR sequencing at one to four time points (pre-sensitization, 2, 6 and 24 weeks).

What the authors observed across the whole study: After repeated subsampling, changes were observed in the strength of the expansion versus patch-test correlation and in the threshold at which the correlation became significant. Because all patients had alopecia, a presumed autoimmune disease, the immune response of the patients might differ from that of healthy individuals. The number of TCRs above 1 in 1000 frequency did not change with DPC sensitization; there was no evidence of global repertoire structure alterations. Compared with pre-sensitization or healthy control sets, expanded TCRs formed significantly more large CDR3 similarity clusters, which is consistent with antigen-driven responses. Patch test score correlated positively with the number of PT1 expanded TCRs, reaching significance at thresholds 8, 16 and 32 but not at 4.

Interpreted using the paper, the time point label stands for: pre-sensitization, week 0. Taken with the paper, the label for treatment or condition translates to: therapeutic diphenylcyclopropenone sensitization with weekly scalp DPC. At each patch-test visit, blood was drawn before the patch test was applied. Patients were eligible if aged 18 to 70, diagnosed with alopecia and judged suitable for DPC therapy, and pregnant patients were excluded. Total RNA was extracted from unfractionated whole blood collected in Tempus Blood RNA tubes. Libraries were made using RACE. The sequencing machine was a NextSeq 500. During library preparation, unique molecular identifiers were attached to individual cDNA molecules so that TCRs could be counted quantitatively and reproducibly. For every blood RNA sample, sequencing covered both the TCR alpha and TCR beta chains. As for how the authors treated the data: A median of approximately 96,000 TCRs per sample was observed, with a range of about 20,000 to 750,000. V, J and CDR3 annotation of the TCR reads was carried out using the Decombinator software suite. For the PS versus PT1 abundance plots, all samples were subsampled to the same number of TCRs (28,000). TCRs were defined as expanded if absent before sensitization and observed at least eight times at the 2-week time point. TCRdb trimmed the raw reads at Q25, called clones with MiXCR and kept productive beta chains. Each entry is one CDR3 protein sequence, shown with its most common DNA and genes. In this record, the V and J calls reflect TCRdb's handling and not the investigators' own analysis. The sample contains some 60,000 distinct CDR3 sequences, roughly 12% of them found a single time. The biggest ten clones account for approximately 3.9% of the sample.

Trimming costs V 6 bases and J 6 bases, and their ends lie 16 bases apart. From cysteine to phenylalanine, the CDR3 is 14 amino acids long. This entry keeps only the CDR3 DNA: 42 bases, framed from base 1. According to the germline V gene (reference sequence), CDR1 reads LNHDA and CDR2 reads SQIVND. In the case of this clonotype: What this receptor recognizes is not known. Base qualities are not at hand, and no much larger clone is one base apart.

The sequence came from a woman in her forties with alopecia areata. Some clones in this sample may be carry-over from other donors' samples. The source was whole blood, collected in connection with sensitization to the hapten diphenylcyclopropenone (DPC). The rearrangement combines TRBV19 with TRBJ2-3; possibly the D gene is TRBD2, per 5 matching bases. The sequenced DNA: TGTGCCAGTAGCGTAAGCGGTCCCCGGGATACGCAGTATTTT. Its product reads: CASSVSGPRDTQYF.